Following are 17 T cell receptor beta chains from one sample sequenced in a study of blood T cell repertoires in COVID-19. Clones were sequenced by immunoSEQ multiplex PCR, and TCRdb holds only the in-frame ones, with some missing. The data hold under 550,000 clones, with around nine tenths observed a single time. Sequenced material: peripheral blood. The receptors originated from a man between 18 and 29 years old with COVID-19, enrolled during active disease.

The chain employs TRBV4-1 and TRBJ1-2, with 9 positions matching TRBD1. This CDR3 spans 16 amino acids. Germline CDR1 reads MGHRA; CDR2 reads YSYEKL. Trimming removed 6 bases from V and 9 bases from J; junction bases left unmatched: 17. The CDR3 sequence: CASRQIGRGQGRSYTF. CDR3 sequence (DNA): TGCGCCAGCAGGCAAATCGGTCGGGGACAGGGTAGAAGCTACACCTTC.

The table lists this clone with a few counts. The rearrangement links TRBV5-1 to TRBJ1-5; D is unresolved. The V gene lost 0 bases and the J gene lost 0 bases, with 7 bases spanning the gap. Germline loops: CDR1 SGHRS, CDR2 YFSETQ. There are 15 residues in the CDR3. The CDR3 nucleotides are TGCGCCAGCAGCTTGGGAGGATTTAGCAATCAGCCCCAGCATTTT. It codes for CASSLGGFSNQPQHF.

The V and J genes are TRBV9 and TRBJ1-3, with unresolved D. Per germline, CDR1 SGDLS and CDR2 YYNGEE. Trimming removed 0 bases at V and 7 bases at J, with 5 bases between. The length of the CDR3 is 12 residues. The CDR3 loop reads CASSVGGNTIYF. In nucleotides, the CDR3 is TGTGCCAGCAGCGTAGGAGGGAACACCATATATTTT.

This chain uses TRBV29-1 with TRBJ1-2, with D possibly TRBD1 on 6 matching bases. The length of the CDR3 is 13 residues. Trimming took 2 bases from V and 8 from J, leaving 15 bases between them. Germline CDR1 and CDR2: SQVTM and ANQGSEA. The CDR3 is CSVERLAGEGYTF. DNA for the CDR3: TGCAGCGTTGAAAGGTTGGCAGGGGAAGGCTACACCTTC.

The V and J genes are TRBV7-2 and TRBJ2-5; perhaps TRBD2 as D (5 bases). This CDR3 region has 14 residues. The V and J ends lost 4 bases and 1 base respectively, with 10 bases between them. Germline CDR1 reads SGHTA; CDR2 reads FQGNSA. Here the CDR3 reads CASSWPGIQETQYF. Here the CDR3 DNA reads TGTGCCAGCAGCTGGCCGGGGATCCAAGAGACCCAGTACTTC.

The genes are TRBV6-1 and TRBJ1-2; D gene uncertain. Germline V lookup: CDR1 MNHNS, CDR2 SASEGT. This CDR3 spans 13 amino acids. The V gene lost 3 bases and the J gene lost 1 base, with 6 bases spanning the gap. CDR3 in DNA: TGTGCCAGCAGTGATATTTATAACTATGGCTACACCTTC. Translated, it gives CASSDIYNYGYTF.

The J gene is TRBJ2-2, the V gene TRBV9; no firm D call. The CDR3 covers 14 residues. The V gene lost 1 base and the J gene lost 3 bases, with 7 bases spanning the gap. The germline V gene encodes CDR1 SGDLS and CDR2 YYNGEE. CDR3 residues: CASSVFSDTGELFF. The CDR3 coding sequence is TGTGCCAGCAGCGTATTCTCTGACACCGGGGAGCTGTTTTTT. The variable domain in full, completed from reference TRBV9 and TRBJ2-2, reads DSGVTQTPKHLITATGQRVTLRCSPRSGDLSVYWYQQSLDQGLQFLIQYYNGEERAKGNILERFSAQQFPDLHSELNLSSLELGDSALYFCASSVFSDTGELFFGEGSRLTVL.

Concerning this clone: Other nucleotide sequences in the sample specify the same CDR3. The chain is built from TRBV7-9 and TRBJ1-2; no clear D. V was trimmed by 1 base and J by 5 bases, leaving 8 bases between them. CDR1 SEHNR and CDR2 FQNEAQ come from the germline V gene (reference sequence). This CDR3 spans 13 amino acids. The CDR3 reads CASSLETAYGYTF. The CDR3 DNA is TGTGCCAGCAGCTTAGAAACAGCTTATGGCTACACCTTC.

The CDR3 DNA reads as TGCGCCAGCAGCCATACCCGGACAGGGTTGGGAGATACGCAGTATTTT. This gives the protein CASSHTRTGLGDTQYF. This chain links TRBV5-1 with TRBJ2-3, with 8 nucleotides matching TRBD1. The germline V gene has CDR1 SGHRS and CDR2 YFSETQ. Trimming at V came to 4 bases and at J to 5 bases, leaving 12 bases not matched to a gene. This CDR3 has 16 amino acids.

The rearrangement joins TRBV3-1 (or the pseudogene TRBV3-2) to TRBJ1-3, with D unclear. The V end lost 0 bases, the J end lost 5 bases, and 14 bases lay between the germline ends. The germline CDR1 and CDR2 sequences are LGHDT and YNNKEL (reference sequence). The CDR3 extends over 16 amino acids. CDR3: CASSQDLAVTRNTIYF. The CDR3 nucleotides are TGTGCCAGCAGCCAAGATTTGGCAGTCACAAGAAACACCATATATTTT.

The chain couples TRBV5-4 to TRBJ1-4; 9 positions match TRBD1. This CDR3 is built from 16 residues. Germline CDR1 is SGHNT and CDR2 is YYREEE (reference sequence). V shed 7 bases and J 8 bases; nucleotides not matched to a gene: 15. CDR3 sequence reads: CASHSAPGQGKEKLFF. The CDR3 DNA is TGTGCCAGCCACTCTGCTCCGGGACAGGGAAAAGAAAAACTGTTTTTT. The full variable domain, rest sourced from reference TRBV5-4 and TRBJ1-4, is ETGVTQSPTHLIKTRGQQVTLRCSSQSGHNTVSWYQQALGQGPQFIFQYYREEENGRGNFPPRFSGLQFPNYSSELNVNALELDDSALYLCASHSAPGQGKEKLFFGSGTQLSVL.

The V call is TRBV19, the J call TRBJ2-3; possible D gene TRBD2, 6 bases. V lost 7 bases, J lost 7 bases, and 21 bases lay in between. Germline CDR1 LNHDA, CDR2 SQIVND (reference sequence). The CDR3 consists of 15 residues. The CDR3 DNA reads TGTGCCAGTACATCCCCCCCCGGGAGAGAGTATACGCAGTATTTT. This translates into CASTSPPGREYTQYF.

CDR3 region: CASRWEETQYF. The CDR3 DNA sequence: TGTGCCAGCAGATGGGAGGAGACCCAGTACTTC. The gene calls are TRBV27 and TRBJ2-5; weak D call: TRBD2 (5 bases). The germline gives CDR1 MNHEY, CDR2 SMNVEV (reference sequence). There are 11 residues in the CDR3. Trimming cost V 6 bases and J 5 bases, with 7 bases left between them.

The rearrangement uses TRBV18 and TRBJ1-1; D gene uncertain. This CDR3 has 15 amino acids. From germline, CDR1 is KGHSH and CDR2 LQKENI. V gave up 3 bases and J gave up 0 bases, with 11 bases separating them. CDR3 sequence (DNA): TGTGCCAGCTCACCCCTACCAGGTTTGAACACTGAAGCTTTCTTT. This translates into CASSPLPGLNTEAFF.

This clone showed up just once. The rearrangement joins TRBV27 to TRBJ2-1, with 8 bases matching TRBD2. V lost 8 bases and J lost 3; bases outside the gene matches: 6. The CDR3 runs to 14 residues. From germline, CDR1 is MNHEY and CDR2 SMNVEV (reference sequence). CDR3 residues: CASQAGDYYNEQFF. CDR3 bases: TGTGCCAGCCAAGCGGGAGATTACTACAATGAGCAGTTCTTC.

The chain recombines TRBV7-9 with TRBJ1-1, with D uncertain. CDR3 length: 13 residues. Germline CDR1 reads SEHNR; CDR2 reads FQNEAQ (reference sequence). Trimming took off 2 bases at V and 6 bases at J, with 10 bases between the two ends. For the CDR3, the DNA is TGTGCCAGCAGCTTACCCGGTCTTCCTGAAGCTTTCTTT. Amino acids: CASSLPGLPEAFF.

This chain joins TRBV29-1 and TRBJ1-1; D gene ambiguous. This CDR3 comprises 13 residues. The germline CDR1 and CDR2 sequences are SQVTM and ANQGSEA. V lost 4 bases, J lost 2 bases, and 11 bases lay in between. CDR3 residues: CSVVPLLNTEAFF. CDR3 DNA sequence: TGCAGCGTTGTCCCTCTCTTAAACACTGAAGCTTTCTTT.